This passage covers 29 T cell receptor beta chains from one sample sequenced in a study of cytomegalovirus exposure and HLA in healthy donors. Clones were read by immunoSEQ multiplex PCR, and TCRdb kept only the in-frame ones, dropping some. Of a few hundred thousand clones in the sample, roughly 83% are singletons; the top ten hold over 12%. The sequencing sample was made of PBMCs. These receptor sequences come from a woman aged 25 to 39 in good health and CMV-seropositive.

This sequence joins TRBV30 and TRBJ2-1, with TRBD2 matching 7 bases. V dropped 5 bases and J dropped 4; count of bases not matched to a gene: 11. The CDR3 has 15 amino acids. The germline CDR1 and CDR2 sequences are GTSNPN and SVGIG (reference sequence). The DNA for the CDR3 is TGTGCCTGGGTCCCGAACGGCGGGAGTTACAATGAGCAGTTCTTC. Protein sequence: CAWVPNGGSYNEQFF.

This chain links TRBV11-2 with TRBJ2-5; 9 bases line up with TRBD2. This CDR3 spans 16 amino acids. V shed 8 bases and J 2 bases; nucleotides not matched to a gene: 12. The germline V gene encodes CDR1 SGHAT and CDR2 FQNNGV. The DNA of the CDR3 is TGTGCCAGCGGAGGGGGTCGGCGGGAGGGTCAAGAGACCCAGTACTTC. It translates to CASGGGRREGQETQYF.

The J gene is TRBJ2-7, the V gene TRBV5-1, with TRBD1 matching 9 bases. Germline V gene lookup returns CDR1 SGHRS and CDR2 YFSETQ. Trimming at V came to 0 bases and at J to 5 bases, leaving 0 bases not matched to a gene. CDR3 length equals 13 residues. The CDR3 loop reads CASSLGDRDEQYF. DNA of the CDR3: TGCGCCAGCAGCTTGGGGGACAGGGACGAGCAGTACTTC.

The J gene is TRBJ1-1, the V gene TRBV28; D is ambiguous. Germline V gene lookup returns CDR1 MDHEN and CDR2 SYDVKM. The germline V and J ends were trimmed by 3 bases and 11 bases, with 16 bases remaining between them. This CDR3 is built from 13 residues. In DNA form, the CDR3 reads TGTGCCAGCAGTTTTGCGATCCACACCTCCGCTTTCTTT. Translating gives CASSFAIHTSAFF.

This clone was seen a few times. V is TRBV9 and J is TRBJ1-2; D gene ambiguous. CDR3 length equals 13 residues. Germline loops: CDR1 SGDLS, CDR2 YYNGEE. The V end lost 0 bases, the J end lost 8 bases, and 11 bases lay between the germline ends. In DNA, the CDR3 is TGTGCCAGCAGCGTAGGGACTCTATACGGCTACACCTTC. Protein: CASSVGTLYGYTF.

The genes are TRBV11-3 and TRBJ2-2; 10 bases are shared with TRBD1. J lost 7 bases, V lost 5 bases, and 7 bases had no gene match. Germline V gene data show CDR1 as SGHNT and CDR2 as YENEEA. CDR3 length: 15 amino acids. As DNA, the CDR3 is TGTGCCAGCAGCCCAAGGGACAGGGGAAACGGGGAGCTGTTTTTT. Amino acid sequence: CASSPRDRGNGELFF. Full variable domain (remainder filled in from reference TRBV11-3 and TRBJ2-2): EAGVVQSPRYKIIEKKQPVAFWCNPISGHNTLYWYLQNLGQGPELLIRYENEEAVDDSQLPKDRFSAERLKGVDSTLKIQPAELGDSAVYLCASSPRDRGNGELFFGEGSRLTVL.

This rearrangement joins TRBV19 to TRBJ1-1; TRBD1 matches at 8 bases. CDR1 and CDR2 (germline): LNHDA, SQIVND (reference sequence). Losses at the gene ends were 4 bases for V and 0 bases for J; bases not matched to a gene: 10. The CDR3 runs to 17 residues. This chain's CDR3 is CASSRITGQAMNTEAFF. CDR3 bases: TGTGCCAGTAGTAGAATAACGGGACAGGCCATGAACACTGAAGCTTTCTTT.

The chain is built from TRBV30 and TRBJ1-1; D remains ambiguous. Germline loops: CDR1 GTSNPN, CDR2 SVGIG (reference sequence). Trimming removed 2 bases from V and 1 base from J, with 2 bases in between. The CDR3 contains 11 residues. The CDR3: CAWSKNTEAFF. DNA of the CDR3: TGTGCCTGGAGTAAGAACACTGAAGCTTTCTTT.

V usage is TRBV15 and J usage is TRBJ1-1; tentative D call: TRBD1 (5 bases). Germline V gene sequence: CDR1 LNHNV, CDR2 YYDKDF (reference sequence). CDR3 size: 16 residues. The germline V and J ends were trimmed by 1 base and 4 bases, with 16 bases remaining between them. The CDR3 region is CATSRGREGAATEAFF. The CDR3 DNA is TGTGCCACCAGCAGAGGCCGGGAAGGGGCGGCCACTGAAGCTTTCTTT.

The genes are TRBV5-6 and TRBJ2-7; D may be TRBD2 (5 bases). The CDR3 sequence is 11 residues long. Trimming removed 3 bases at V and 7 bases at J, with 8 bases between. The germline V gene encodes CDR1 SGHDT and CDR2 YYEEEE. The CDR3 region is CASSSRREQYF. The CDR3 DNA follows: TGTGCCAGCAGCTCTAGGAGGGAGCAGTACTTC.

The chain carries TRBV2 and TRBJ1-5, with D hard to call. The CDR3 contains 15 residues. Germline assignment: CDR1 SNHLY and CDR2 FYNNEI. Deletions cut 6 bases from V and 4 bases from J, with 16 bases between. As DNA, the CDR3 is TGTGCCAGCAGGCTGGACGGATGGGGAAATCAGCCCCAGCATTTT. Protein: CASRLDGWGNQPQHF. Combining the CDR3 with reference TRBV2 and TRBJ1-5 gives the whole variable domain EPEVTQTPSHQVTQMGQEVILRCVPISNHLYFYWYRQILGQKVEFLVSFYNNEISEKSEIFDDQFSVERPDGSNFTLKIRSTKLEDSAMYFCASRLDGWGNQPQHFGDGTRLSIL.

The chain is built from TRBV18 and TRBJ2-2; the D gene is possibly TRBD1 (6 bases). V shed 3 bases and J shed 0 bases, with 11 bases lying between them. Germline values: CDR1 KGHSH, CDR2 LQKENI. There are 16 residues in the CDR3. The CDR3 sequence: CASSPLKGANTGELFF. The DNA for the CDR3 is TGTGCCAGCTCACCCCTGAAGGGGGCGAACACCGGGGAGCTGTTTTTT.

This rearrangement joins TRBV5-1 to TRBJ1-1; D unclear. The CDR3 loop spans 14 amino acids. CDR1 SGHRS and CDR2 YFSETQ come from the germline V gene. The V end was cut by 1 base, the J end by 1 base, with 8 bases between. CDR3 in amino acids: CASSLRHPNTEAFF. The CDR3 DNA reads TGCGCCAGCAGCTTGAGACACCCGAACACTGAAGCTTTCTTT.

The J gene is TRBJ1-2, the V gene TRBV25-1; TRBD1 matches 9 bases. Looked up from germline, CDR1 is MGHDK and CDR2 is SYGVNS. J lost 2 bases, V lost 4 bases, and 5 bases had no gene match. The CDR3 is made up of 15 amino acids. The CDR3 loop reads CASSGDRGANYGYTF. In DNA, the CDR3 is TGTGCCAGCAGTGGCGACAGGGGGGCGAACTATGGCTACACCTTC.

This rearrangement joins TRBV29-1 to TRBJ2-2; D is possibly TRBD1 (5 bases). V dropped 7 bases and J dropped 0 bases, with 15 bases sitting between them. Germline V gene sequence: CDR1 SQVTM, CDR2 ANQGSEA. This CDR3 comprises 15 residues. CDR3 amino acids: CSGFGPGPNTGELFF. The CDR3 coding sequence is TGCAGCGGGTTTGGTCCAGGGCCGAACACCGGGGAGCTGTTTTTT.

A single count supports this clone. The V call is TRBV28, the J call TRBJ2-6; D is ambiguous. The CDR3 covers 14 residues. Germline V gives CDR1 MDHEN, CDR2 SYDVKM. V was clipped by 8 bases and J by 0 bases, with 8 bases between them. The CDR3 spells CASLRLSGANVLTF. CDR3 DNA sequence: TGTGCCAGCCTAAGACTCTCTGGGGCCAACGTCCTGACTTTC. The variable domain in full, completed from reference TRBV28 and TRBJ2-6, reads DVKVTQSSRYLVKRTGEKVFLECVQDMDHENMFWYRQDPGLGLRLIYFSYDVKMKEKGDIPEGYSVSREKKERFSLILESASTNQTSMYLCASLRLSGANVLTFGAGSRLTVL.

This clone was picked up a small number of times. V is TRBV5-1 and J is TRBJ2-7; 11 nucleotides line up with TRBD1. The CDR3 totals 15 residues. Unmatched junction bases numbered 4, after V lost 1 base and J lost 4 bases. Germline CDR1 and CDR2: SGHRS and YFSETQ. In nucleotides, the CDR3 is TGCGCCAGCAGCTTGATGGGGACAGGGGGTTACGAGCAGTACTTC. This codes for CASSLMGTGGYEQYF. The full variable domain, rest sourced from reference TRBV5-1 and TRBJ2-7, is KAGVTQTPRYLIKTRGQQVTLSCSPISGHRSVSWYQQTPGQGLQFLFEYFSETQRNKGNFPGRFSGRQFSNSRSEMNVSTLELGDSALYLCASSLMGTGGYEQYFGPGTRLTVT.

The chain couples TRBV5-1 to TRBJ2-7, with D unclear. The V end was cut by 1 base, the J end by 0 bases, with 11 bases between. Germline V gives CDR1 SGHRS, CDR2 YFSETQ. CDR3 length: 15 amino acids. CDR3 region: CASSLRPGSSYEQYF. DNA of the CDR3: TGCGCCAGCAGCTTGAGGCCAGGCAGCTCCTACGAGCAGTACTTC.

The chain links TRBV7-6 to TRBJ2-7; TRBD2 matches at 8 bases. Trimming cost V 5 bases and J 6 bases; bases outside gene matches: 9. CDR1 SGHVS and CDR2 FNYEAQ come from the germline V gene. The CDR3 extends over 14 amino acids. CDR3 sequence: CASSLPGLVAEQYF. CDR3 sequence (DNA): TGTGCCAGCAGCCTACCGGGACTAGTGGCCGAGCAGTACTTC.

V is TRBV5-1 and J is TRBJ1-2, with D possibly matching TRBD1 (6 bases). V was pared by 3 bases and J by 5 bases, with 14 bases between. CDR1 is SGHRS and CDR2 is YFSETQ in the germline V gene. The CDR3 covers 14 residues. The CDR3 spells CASSSDSAAYGYTF. CDR3 bases: TGCGCCAGCAGCTCGGACAGCGCGGCGTATGGCTACACCTTC.

This chain joins TRBV7-3 and TRBJ1-1; D not resolved. CDR1 and CDR2 (germline): SGHTA, FQGTGA. This CDR3 comprises 13 residues. V was cut by 5 bases and J by 5 bases, with 12 bases left in between. The CDR3 loop is CASSKNAGTEAFF. The CDR3 nucleotides are TGTGCCAGCAGCAAGAACGCGGGGACTGAAGCTTTCTTT.

Details on this clone: This may come from a read error, since a much larger clone is one base off. The genes are TRBV27 and TRBJ1-2, with TRBD1 matching over 7 bases. CDR3 length equals 13 residues. Germline CDR1 and CDR2: MNHEY and SMNVEV (reference sequence). Trimming cost V 2 bases and J 7 bases; bases outside gene matches: 4. CDR3 in amino acids: CASSLEGAGGYTF. The CDR3 region has the DNA TGTGCCAGCAGTTTAGAGGGGGCTGGTGGCTACACCTTC.

The chain has TRBV30 and TRBJ2-2; a weak D match, TRBD2 (6 bases). V gave up 0 bases and J gave up 5 bases, with 16 bases separating them. The CDR3 loop spans 16 amino acids. Germline assignment: CDR1 GTSNPN and CDR2 SVGIG (reference sequence). The CDR3 DNA reads as TGTGCCTGGAGTGTTACAGCGGCGGGACGGACCGGGGAGCTGTTTTTT. Protein: CAWSVTAAGRTGELFF.

The chain employs TRBV6-5 and TRBJ2-7; D ambiguous. Germline CDR1 MNHEY, CDR2 SVGAGI. This CDR3 contains 13 residues. V was clipped by 2 bases and J by 4 bases, with 9 bases between them. In nucleotides, the CDR3 is TGTGCCAGCAGTTACGGCCCAAGATACGAGCAGTACTTC. Translation: CASSYGPRYEQYF.

The rearrangement joins TRBV6-5 to TRBJ2-7; TRBD1 matches at 7 bases. The CDR3 totals 14 residues. The V and J ends lost 5 bases and 4 bases, in that order; junction bases with no gene match: 8. Germline CDR1 reads MNHEY; CDR2 reads SVGAGI. This chain's CDR3 is CASSDRDSLYEQYF. Here the CDR3 DNA reads TGTGCCAGCAGTGACCGGGACAGCCTTTACGAGCAGTACTTC.

The chain carries TRBV28 and TRBJ2-3, with TRBD1 matching over 9 bases. Germline CDR1 and CDR2: MDHEN and SYDVKM. The CDR3 runs to 15 residues. Trimming cost V 7 bases and J 4 bases; bases outside gene matches: 9. The CDR3 region is CASNLIQGAADTQYF. The CDR3 DNA reads as TGTGCCAGCAACCTTATACAGGGGGCGGCAGATACGCAGTATTTT.

V usage is TRBV5-1 and J usage is TRBJ2-5; 8 bases are shared with TRBD2. The CDR3 spans 16 residues. Trimming cost V 0 bases and J 10 bases; bases outside gene matches: 14. Germline V gene lookup returns CDR1 SGHRS and CDR2 YFSETQ. As DNA, the CDR3 is TGCGCCAGCAGCTTGGGAGGACTAGCCAACCTCAATAACCAGTACTTC. It codes for CASSLGGLANLNNQYF.

This clone was seen only a few times. This sequence joins TRBV21-1 and TRBJ1-2; the D call in the table, TRBD1, was not verified against the DNA. TRBV21-1 is described as a pseudogene. The CDR3 has 14 residues. CDR3: CASSGQDTNYGYTF. In DNA form, the CDR3 reads TGTGCCAGCAGCGGACAAGACACTAACTATGGCTACACCTTC.

The chain is built from TRBV10-1 and TRBJ2-1; D gene ambiguous. The germline V and J ends were trimmed by 0 bases and 9 bases, with 6 bases remaining between them. Germline lookup yields CDR1 WNHNN and CDR2 SYGVQD (reference sequence). The CDR3 has 12 residues. This CDR3 is CASSESLSEQFF. The CDR3 DNA reads TGCGCCAGCAGTGAGTCGCTGAGTGAGCAGTTCTTC.